The entry below gives a single TCR beta chain sequence along with its context. Its cognate antigen is unknown. This sample stems from a study of CD8+CD57+ T cells in acquired aplastic anemia. Overall study context: Mean yield of DNA from sorted CD4+ and CD8+ cells was about 3.2 ug. Among healthy donors, CD4+ cells averaged roughly 11 million reads.

The CDR3 consists of 14 residues. The germline V gene encodes CDR1 SNHLY and CDR2 FYNNEI. Trimming cost V 7 bases and J 4 bases, with 15 bases left between them. The study's findings and limits: The number of CD8+ CDR3 sequences shared by patients and controls was twenty-nine.

Genomic DNA acted as the template from which TCR beta VDJ combination and CDR3 sequence profiling were carried out. TCRdb analysed the reads with MiXCR anew, one entry per CDR3 protein. The sample includes some 48,000 distinct CDR3 sequences, around two thirds seen only once; the top ten take approximately 31%. This chain joins TRBV2 and TRBJ2-3, with D perhaps assigned TRBD1 or TRBD2 (6 bases each). This sequence originates from a human donor in good health, serving as a control. The sequencing input was sorted CD4+, CD8+, or CD8+CD57+ T cells (not recorded which) from PBMCs. This CDR3 reads CASIRGASADTQYF. CDR3 DNA sequence: TGTGCCAGCATAAGGGGGGCTAGCGCAGATACGCAGTATTTT.